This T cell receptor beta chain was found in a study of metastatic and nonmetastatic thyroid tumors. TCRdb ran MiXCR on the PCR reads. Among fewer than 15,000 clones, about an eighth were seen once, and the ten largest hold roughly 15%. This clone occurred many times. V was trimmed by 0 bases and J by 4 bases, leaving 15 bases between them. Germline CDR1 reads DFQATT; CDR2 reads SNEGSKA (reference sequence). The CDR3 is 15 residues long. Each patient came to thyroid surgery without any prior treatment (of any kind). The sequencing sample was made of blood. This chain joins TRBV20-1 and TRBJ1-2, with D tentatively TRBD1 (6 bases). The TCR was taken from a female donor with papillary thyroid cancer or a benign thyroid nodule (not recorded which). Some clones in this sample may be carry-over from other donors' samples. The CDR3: CSAREVLGGGYGYTF. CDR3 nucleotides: TGCAGTGCTAGAGAAGTTTTGGGGGGCGGCTATGGCTACACCTTC.